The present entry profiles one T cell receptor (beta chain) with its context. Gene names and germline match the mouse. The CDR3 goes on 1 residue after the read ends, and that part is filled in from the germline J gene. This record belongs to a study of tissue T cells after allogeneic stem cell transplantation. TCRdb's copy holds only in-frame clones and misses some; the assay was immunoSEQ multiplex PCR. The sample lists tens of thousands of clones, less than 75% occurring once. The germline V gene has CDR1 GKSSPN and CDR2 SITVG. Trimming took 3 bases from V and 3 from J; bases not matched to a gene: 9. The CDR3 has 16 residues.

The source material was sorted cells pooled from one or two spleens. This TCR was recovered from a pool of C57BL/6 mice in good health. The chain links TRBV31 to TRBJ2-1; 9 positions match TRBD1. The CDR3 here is CAWSRTGVGAYAEQFF. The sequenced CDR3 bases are TGTGCCTGGAGCCGGACAGGGGTTGGGGCCTATGCTGAGCAGTTC.